These 27 T cell receptor beta chains share one sample of origin, sequenced in a study of cytomegalovirus exposure and HLA in healthy donors. Researchers ran the PCR with 60 Vbeta and 13 Jbeta primers. Produced via immunoSEQ multiplex PCR; TCRdb's table is partial and in-frame only. The sample shows about 150,000 clones, approximately 80% of them seen only once. Input material: PBMCs. Every receptor here comes from a middle-aged woman in good health and CMV-seropositive.

The rearrangement joins TRBV13 to TRBJ2-1, with TRBD2 matching 7 bases. V lost 0 bases and J lost 8; bases outside the gene matches: 4. The germline gives CDR1 PRHDT, CDR2 FYEKMQ (reference sequence). The CDR3 runs to 14 residues. Written as DNA, the CDR3 is TGTGCCAGCAGCTTAGGTGGGAGGGTGGATGAGCAGTTCTTC. It is translated as CASSLGGRVDEQFF. Full variable domain (missing parts from reference TRBV13 and TRBJ2-1): AAGVIQSPRHLIKEKRETATLKCYPIPRHDTVYWYQQGPGQDPQFLISFYEKMQSDKGSIPDRFSAQQFSDYHSELNMSSLELGDSALYFCASSLGGRVDEQFFGPGTRLTVL.

The J gene is TRBJ1-3, the V gene TRBV6-1; weak D call: TRBD1 (5 bases). Deletions cut 0 bases from V and 2 bases from J, with 8 bases between. CDR1 is MNHNS, CDR2 SASEGT, per germline. This CDR3 contains 15 residues. The CDR3 coding sequence is TGTGCCAGCAGTGAAGCGGGGGGGGCTGGAAACACCATATATTTT. It encodes CASSEAGGAGNTIYF.

The gene calls are TRBV7-8 and TRBJ2-1, with TRBD1 identical over 8 bases. Per germline, CDR1 SGHVS and CDR2 FQNEAQ. V shed 5 bases and J 2 bases; nucleotides not matched to a gene: 5. The CDR3 spans 15 residues. This CDR3 is CASSPGTGPYNEQFF. The CDR3 nucleotides are TGTGCCAGCAGCCCCGGGACAGGCCCCTACAATGAGCAGTTCTTC.

The chain links TRBV5-1 to TRBJ2-1; D possibly corresponds to TRBD2 (6 bases). Germline V CDR1 and CDR2: SGHRS, YFSETQ. The CDR3 has 15 residues. With 7 bases removed from V and 2 bases from J, the gap between germline ends came to 16 bases. The CDR3 is CASQGGTVAYNEQFF. In nucleotides, the CDR3 is TGCGCCAGCCAAGGCGGGACGGTCGCCTACAATGAGCAGTTCTTC.

This clone was detected only once. The sample contains more than one DNA sequence encoding this CDR3. The chain couples TRBV5-4 to TRBJ2-5, with 7 bases fitting TRBD1. V was pared by 4 bases and J by 5 bases, with 8 bases of the junction left unmatched. The CDR3 runs 14 residues. The germline CDR1 and CDR2 sequences are SGHNT and YYREEE (reference sequence). CDR3 region: CASSPRTGRETQYF. In nucleotides, the CDR3 is TGTGCCAGCAGCCCGAGGACAGGAAGGGAGACCCAGTACTTC.

This sequence joins TRBV9 and TRBJ2-5, with D perhaps TRBD1 (5 bases). Per germline, CDR1 SGDLS and CDR2 YYNGEE. CDR3 length equals 12 residues. The germline V and J ends were trimmed by 3 bases and 5 bases, with 8 bases remaining between them. CDR3 protein: CASSGPGETQYF. In nucleotides, the CDR3 is TGTGCCAGCAGCGGCCCAGGGGAGACCCAGTACTTC.

This chain connects TRBV19 to TRBJ2-1, with 14 bases that match TRBD2. The CDR3 sequence is 20 residues long. Trimming cost V 1 base and J 5 bases; bases outside gene matches: 13. CDR1 is LNHDA and CDR2 is SQIVND in the germline V gene (reference sequence). Here the CDR3 DNA reads TGTGCCAGTAGTATAGCCCGGAGTGGGACTAGCGGGAGTAGGGACAATGAGCAGTTCTTC. Residues: CASSIARSGTSGSRDNEQFF.

The V call is TRBV1, the J call TRBJ2-2; the tabulated D call, TRBD2, remains unverified against the DNA. TRBV1 is shown as a pseudogene. This CDR3 region has 17 residues. CDR3: CTSSQDGPSGGYGELFF. The CDR3 DNA is TGCACCAGCAGCCAAGATGGCCCTAGCGGGGGGTACGGGGAGCTGTTTTTT.

In its sample, this clone was seen once. The CDR3, as DNA: TGTGCCAGCAGTGCAGTCTATGGCTACACCTTC. Translating gives CASSAVYGYTF. The chain combines TRBV28 with TRBJ1-2; no clear D. The V gene lost 5 bases and the J gene lost 4 bases, with 5 bases spanning the gap. Germline V gene data show CDR1 as MDHEN and CDR2 as SYDVKM. The CDR3 is made up of 11 amino acids.

This chain joins TRBV7-2 and TRBJ1-5, with TRBD1 matching 8 bases. From germline, CDR1 is SGHTA and CDR2 FQGNSA. J gave up 2 bases and V 0 bases, and 9 bases lay outside the gene matches. CDR3 length: 18 amino acids. The CDR3 here is CASSLAPPGGAGNQPQHF. Here the CDR3 DNA reads TGTGCCAGCAGCTTAGCACCCCCAGGGGGCGCCGGCAATCAGCCCCAGCATTTT.

This clone was detected a few times. The rearrangement uses TRBV30 and TRBJ1-1; 7 bases align to TRBD1. Losses at the gene ends were 4 bases for V and 0 bases for J; bases not matched to a gene: 2. Germline V gene sequence: CDR1 GTSNPN, CDR2 SVGIG (reference sequence). CDR3 size: 13 residues. The CDR3 nucleotides are TGTGCCTGGAACAGGGGACTGAACACTGAAGCTTTCTTT. Residues: CAWNRGLNTEAFF.

The chain carries TRBV30 and TRBJ1-1; D might be TRBD1 (5 bases). From germline, CDR1 is GTSNPN and CDR2 SVGIG (reference sequence). V was trimmed by 8 bases and J by 2 bases, leaving 15 bases between them. CDR3 length equals 13 residues. The DNA for the CDR3 is TGTGCCCTTGAAAGGGGTGCAAACACTGAAGCTTTCTTT. This codes for CALERGANTEAFF.

This chain joins TRBV7-2 and TRBJ2-7; 10 bases map to TRBD1. Trimming took 5 bases from V and 4 from J; bases not matched to a gene: 5. Germline-derived CDR1 and CDR2 are SGHTA and FQGNSA. The CDR3 covers 14 residues. CDR3 nucleotides: TGTGCCAGCAGCCAGGACAGGGGGGGGTACGAGCAGTACTTC. It translates to CASSQDRGGYEQYF. The whole variable domain, remainder taken from reference TRBV7-2 and TRBJ2-7, is GAGVSQSPSNKVTEKGKDVELRCDPISGHTALYWYRQSLGQGLEFLIYFQGNSAPDKSGLPSDRFSAERTGGSVSTLTIQRTQQEDSAVYLCASSQDRGGYEQYFGPGTRLTVT.

V gene TRBV5-4 combines with J gene TRBJ1-1; no clear D gene. V was pared by 7 bases and J by 3 bases, with 16 bases between. From germline, CDR1 is SGHNT and CDR2 YYREEE (reference sequence). The CDR3 length is 14 residues. The chain's CDR3 is CASRAAGIDTEAFF. As DNA, the CDR3 is TGTGCCAGCCGCGCAGCGGGCATAGACACTGAAGCTTTCTTT.

The chain joins TRBV28 to TRBJ2-2; 7 bases agree with TRBD2. V lost 11 bases and J lost 2; bases outside the gene matches: 8. CDR1 and CDR2 from the germline V gene are MDHEN and SYDVKM. The CDR3 has 14 residues. CDR3 region: CACGGAGNTGELFF. CDR3 nucleotide sequence: TGTGCCTGCGGGGGTGCAGGTAACACCGGGGAGCTGTTTTTT.

V usage is TRBV28 and J usage is TRBJ2-7, with 10 bases that match TRBD1. CDR1 is MDHEN, CDR2 SYDVKM, per germline. CDR3 size: 13 residues. After removal of 7 bases from V and 5 bases from J, the junction contained 5 bases not matched to a gene. Written as DNA, the CDR3 is TGTGCCAGCATCCGGGACAGGGGCCACGAGCAGTACTTC. It is translated as CASIRDRGHEQYF.

This clone was picked up one time. V is TRBV2 and J is TRBJ1-2; no definite D call. From germline, CDR1 is SNHLY and CDR2 FYNNEI. Trimming took off 3 bases at V and 4 bases at J, with 12 bases between the two ends. CDR3 length: 14 residues. CDR3 DNA sequence: TGTGCCAGCAGTGACAGTCCTTTCCCCTATGGCTACACCTTC. This translates into CASSDSPFPYGYTF.

This chain links TRBV19 with TRBJ2-2; no reliable D call. Germline V gene sequence: CDR1 LNHDA, CDR2 SQIVND (reference sequence). The CDR3 runs 14 residues. The V end lost 7 bases, the J end lost 0 bases, and 9 bases lay between the germline ends. CDR3 nucleotide sequence: TGTGCCAGTACGACCGAGGCGAACACCGGGGAGCTGTTTTTT. Protein product: CASTTEANTGELFF. Using reference TRBV19 and TRBJ2-2 for the parts outside the CDR3, the full variable domain is DGGITQSPKYLFRKEGQNVTLSCEQNLNHDAMYWYRQDPGQGLRLIYYSQIVNDFQKGDIAEGYSVSREKKESFPLTVTSAQKNPTAFYLCASTTEANTGELFFGEGSRLTVL.

V and J are TRBV7-6 and TRBJ1-1; D remains ambiguous. The germline V gene has CDR1 SGHVS and CDR2 FNYEAQ. V lost 5 bases, J lost 1 base, and 11 bases lay in between. The CDR3 consists of 14 residues. The CDR3 nucleotides are TGTGCCAGCAGCCCCGGGAACTGGAACACTGAAGCTTTCTTT. Protein sequence: CASSPGNWNTEAFF.

The chain carries TRBV19 and TRBJ2-1, with 7 bases matching TRBD2. Germline V gene lookup returns CDR1 LNHDA and CDR2 SQIVND (reference sequence). This CDR3 comprises 19 residues. Losses at the gene ends were 8 bases for V and 4 bases for J; bases not matched to a gene: 23. The DNA for the CDR3 is TGTGCCAGTGGGCCCGGGGCTAGCGGTACTATCGGTCAGTACAATGAGCAGTTCTTC. Translating it yields CASGPGASGTIGQYNEQFF.

This sequence joins TRBV7-3 and TRBJ2-5, with D tentatively TRBD2 (6 bases). The DNA end is a closer match to TRBJ2-7, so the J assignment may be wrong. The CDR3 is made up of 15 amino acids. Germline lookup yields CDR1 SGHTA and CDR2 FQGTGA. The CDR3 here is CASSLGRGMAYEQYF. The CDR3 nucleotides read TGTGCCAGCAGCTTAGGGCGCGGGATGGCCTACGAGCAGTACTTC.

This chain connects TRBV9 to TRBJ1-2; D uncertain. V lost 4 bases, J lost 2 bases, and 9 bases lay in between. Looked up from germline, CDR1 is SGDLS and CDR2 is YYNGEE. This CDR3 is built from 13 residues. The CDR3 DNA is TGTGCCAGCAGCAAACTATCAAACTATGGCTACACCTTC. It codes for CASSKLSNYGYTF.

The chain recombines TRBV9 with TRBJ1-1; D possibly corresponds to TRBD1 (5 bases). Germline V gene sequence: CDR1 SGDLS, CDR2 YYNGEE. The V gene lost 0 bases and the J gene lost 0 bases, with 6 bases spanning the gap. This CDR3 has 14 amino acids. The CDR3 region is CASSVDRLNTEAFF. The CDR3 bases are TGTGCCAGCAGCGTAGACAGGTTGAACACTGAAGCTTTCTTT.

The gene calls are TRBV9 and TRBJ2-3; D may be TRBD2 (5 bases). The CDR3 covers 17 residues. CDR1 SGDLS and CDR2 YYNGEE come from the germline V gene. Trimming removed 0 bases at V and 1 base at J, with 15 bases between. The CDR3 region has the DNA TGTGCCAGCAGCGTAGGTCTAAGGGAGTTCGGCACAGATACGCAGTATTTT. This gives the protein CASSVGLREFGTDTQYF.

The V call is TRBV14, the J call TRBJ2-3; a weak D match, TRBD2 (5 bases). There are 15 residues in the CDR3. Trimming cost V 4 bases and J 5 bases, with 16 bases left between them. CDR1 is SGHDN, CDR2 FVKESK, per germline. The CDR3 nucleotides read TGTGCCAGCAGCCGCCTAGGACTGGGTCTAGATACGCAGTATTTT. Encoded protein: CASSRLGLGLDTQYF.

CDR3 amino acids: CASSQLQAQETQYF. In DNA form, the CDR3 reads TGTGCCAGCAGCCAACTCCAGGCCCAAGAGACCCAGTACTTC. J is TRBJ2-5 and V is TRBV14, with D unclear. The CDR3 loop spans 14 amino acids. With 2 bases removed from V and 1 base from J, the gap between germline ends came to 8 bases. Germline CDR1 SGHDN, CDR2 FVKESK. The entire variable domain, with the rest obtained from reference TRBV14 and TRBJ2-5, is as follows: EAGVTQFPSHSVIEKGQTVTLRCDPISGHDNLYWYRRVMGKEIKFLLHFVKESKQDESGMPNNRFLAERTGGTYSTLKVQPAELEDSGVYFCASSQLQAQETQYFGPGTRLLVL.

The chain joins TRBV28 to TRBJ2-1, with D tentatively TRBD1 (6 bases). Trimming took 4 bases from V and 5 from J, leaving 18 bases between them. Germline lookup yields CDR1 MDHEN and CDR2 SYDVKM. The CDR3 is made up of 16 amino acids. CDR3 DNA: TGTGCCAGCAGTTCCCCCCGCCTGACAGGAGACAATGAGCAGTTCTTC. The encoded protein is CASSSPRLTGDNEQFF.